This entry is about one T cell receptor (beta chain). Reverse transcribed after extraction, RNA yielded cDNA as the sequencing template. Profiled with immunoSEQ multiplex PCR; TCRdb holds only in-frame clones, not every one. The sample lists about 130,000 clones; 50% to 60% were seen once. The entry originates in a study of CD8+ T cells in alopecia areata. The source material was CD4+ T cells sorted from blood, sampled at week 0. The TCR originated in a human donor with alopecia areata.

The CDR3 DNA sequence: TGTGCCATCAGTGAGCCTAACAGGGCCGGCTACACCTTC. Protein product: CAISEPNRAGYTF. This sequence joins TRBV10-3 and TRBJ1-2; D is possibly TRBD1 (6 bases). This CDR3 has 13 residues. Looked up from germline, CDR1 is ENHRY and CDR2 is SYGVKD. Trimming cost V 2 bases and J 8 bases, with 12 bases left between them.